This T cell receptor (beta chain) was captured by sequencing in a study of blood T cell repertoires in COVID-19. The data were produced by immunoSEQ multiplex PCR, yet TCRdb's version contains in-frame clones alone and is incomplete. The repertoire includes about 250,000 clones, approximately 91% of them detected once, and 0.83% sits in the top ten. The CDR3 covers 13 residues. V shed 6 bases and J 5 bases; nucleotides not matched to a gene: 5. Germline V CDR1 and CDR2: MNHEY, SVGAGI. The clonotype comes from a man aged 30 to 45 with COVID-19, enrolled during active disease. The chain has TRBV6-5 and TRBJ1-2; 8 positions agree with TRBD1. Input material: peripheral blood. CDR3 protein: CASRTTGEYGYTF. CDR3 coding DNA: TGTGCCAGCAGGACGACAGGGGAGTATGGCTACACCTTC.